This TCR beta chain stems from a study of cytomegalovirus exposure and HLA in healthy donors. Findings and caveats of the study: Fewer N-insertions than the approximately 700-donor mean were reportedly shown by an Asian-associated ancestry cluster in a later analysis.

It was with 60 Vbeta and 13 Jbeta primers that the PCR ran. Some clones are missing from TCRdb's copy, which holds only in-frame ones; the method was immunoSEQ multiplex PCR. The profile covers approximately 130,000 clones, with roughly 80% appearing a single time and more than 1.5% taken by the ten largest. The CDR3 length is 14 residues. Germline-derived CDR1 and CDR2 are SGHVS and FNYEAQ. The junction had 4 bases not matched to a gene; V was cut back by 4 bases and J by 4 bases. In regard to this clone: The antigen is undetermined.

This TCR was recovered from a man between 18 and 35 years old in good health and CMV-seronegative. Source material: PBMCs. This chain connects TRBV7-6 to TRBJ1-1, with TRBD1 matching over 9 bases. CDR3 sequence reads: CASSSRTGATEAFF. In DNA, the CDR3 is TGTGCCAGCAGCTCCCGGACAGGGGCCACTGAAGCTTTCTTT.